The rows below give T cell receptor beta chains drawn from one sample of a study of regulatory T cells in long-lasting Graves disease. TCRdb passed the multiplex PCR reads through MiXCR, listing each CDR3 protein once. The data contain 680,000 or so distinct CDR3 sequences, about 15% of them singletons. The same data also contributed to another study, on T cells in Graves' hyperthyroidism and ophthalmopathy.

Material: peripheral blood mononuclear cells (PBMCs), obtained at new diagnosis, from a patient treated with antithyroid drugs. Every receptor here comes from a woman in her 30s with Graves disease. Both conserved end residues are trimmed from each CDR3. The D gene is left open where the match is weak. Where a row states a size, it is once, few, many or the class of an expanded clone; other rows omit it.

V gene: TRBV29-1; clone size: -; D gene: -; CDR3 protein: SVGQSGSMNTEAF
V gene: TRBV5-6; clone size: -; D gene: -; CDR3 protein: ASSFGDREDIQY
V gene: TRBV11-2; clone size: few; D gene: -; CDR3 protein: AGGHSNTGELF
V gene: TRBV20-1; clone size: few; D gene: TRBD2; CDR3 protein: SATRLAGGETDTQY
V gene: TRBV7-9; clone size: many; D gene: -; CDR3 protein: ASSLGRDYGYT
V gene: TRBV11-2; clone size: many; D gene: TRBD1; CDR3 protein: ASSHGQGAGYGYT
V gene: TRBV12-3/TRBV12-4; clone size: many; D gene: -; CDR3 protein: ASRHGREGVKYT
V gene: TRBV20-1; clone size: many; D gene: TRBD1; CDR3 protein: SANGRGRSDTQY
V gene: TRBV20-1; clone size: -; D gene: TRBD1; CDR3 protein: SAKDRGLRGGYNEQF
V gene: TRBV5-1; clone size: many; D gene: -; CDR3 protein: ASSLEPSSYEQY
V gene: TRBV9; clone size: few; D gene: TRBD2; CDR3 protein: ASSVTGLAEIYEQY
V gene: TRBV15; clone size: many; D gene: -; CDR3 protein: ATSRDPGLGDTEAF
V gene: TRBV30; clone size: -; D gene: -; CDR3 protein: AWSGQINSPLH
V gene: TRBV5-1; clone size: -; D gene: TRBD2; CDR3 protein: ASSLVGTSSFSNEQF
V gene: TRBV20-1; clone size: many; D gene: -; CDR3 protein: SAGTPNQPQH
V gene: TRBV29-1; clone size: few; D gene: TRBD1; CDR3 protein: SVKGQGDYPYGYT
V gene: TRBV19; clone size: -; D gene: TRBD1; CDR3 protein: ASSTAVGTGYEQY
V gene: TRBV5-5; clone size: -; D gene: TRBD1; CDR3 protein: ASSRGGASHPIYGYT
V gene: TRBV12-3/TRBV12-4; clone size: many; D gene: -; CDR3 protein: ASSAGGGGTEAF
V gene: TRBV28; clone size: many; D gene: TRBD1; CDR3 protein: ASVTGTGNEKLF
V gene: TRBV28; clone size: many; D gene: -; CDR3 protein: ASSSVQGTEQY
V gene: TRBV6-5; clone size: many; D gene: -; CDR3 protein: ASSYSGAGGEQY
V gene: TRBV7-6; clone size: few; D gene: -; CDR3 protein: ASSGGGGGRQETQY
V gene: TRBV18; clone size: -; D gene: -; CDR3 protein: ASSPPYATNEKLF
V gene: TRBV5-1; clone size: many; D gene: TRBD2; CDR3 protein: ASSLVRAGGLTGELF
V gene: TRBV20-1; clone size: many; D gene: -; CDR3 protein: SANLDSDYGYT
V gene: TRBV6-1; clone size: many; D gene: -; CDR3 protein: ASMLAVSSYNEQF
V gene: TRBV5-1; clone size: -; D gene: TRBD2; CDR3 protein: ASSSSHIAGGSDEQF
V gene: TRBV12-3/TRBV12-4; clone size: many; D gene: -; CDR3 protein: ASTRAGPGNEQF
V gene: TRBV6-1; clone size: few; D gene: -; CDR3 protein: ASRNSVQETQY
V gene: TRBV24-1; clone size: -; D gene: TRBD2; CDR3 protein: ATSSGTRQY
V gene: TRBV28; clone size: many; D gene: TRBD1; CDR3 protein: ASSPPTGRSYGYT
V gene: TRBV2; clone size: once; D gene: TRBD1; CDR3 protein: ASSDGRGRVETQY
V gene: TRBV4-1; clone size: few; D gene: -; CDR3 protein: ASSQQQGPQQPQH
V gene: TRBV14; clone size: -; D gene: -; CDR3 protein: ASSQAGWGEQF